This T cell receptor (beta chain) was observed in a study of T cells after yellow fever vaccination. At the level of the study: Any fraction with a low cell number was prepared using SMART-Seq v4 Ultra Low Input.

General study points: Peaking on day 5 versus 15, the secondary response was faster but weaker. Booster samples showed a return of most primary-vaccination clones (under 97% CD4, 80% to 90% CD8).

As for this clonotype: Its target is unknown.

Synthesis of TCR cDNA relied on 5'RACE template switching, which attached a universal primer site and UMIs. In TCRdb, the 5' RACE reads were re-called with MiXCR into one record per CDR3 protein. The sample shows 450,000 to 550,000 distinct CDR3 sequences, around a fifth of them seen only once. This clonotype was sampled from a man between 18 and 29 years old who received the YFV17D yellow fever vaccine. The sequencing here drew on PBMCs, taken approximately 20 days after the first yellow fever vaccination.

CDR3 sequence (DNA): TGTGCCAGCAGCTTAGGACTGGGGAACATTCAGTACTTC. It encodes CASSLGLGNIQYF. The rearrangement uses TRBV7-2 and TRBJ2-4; D remains unclear. The germline V gene has CDR1 SGHTA and CDR2 FQGNSA. The V end lost 1 base, the J end lost 7 bases, and 8 bases lay between the germline ends. This CDR3 region has 13 residues.